The entry below describes one T cell receptor beta chain. The antigen remains undetermined. This entry is derived from a study of cytomegalovirus exposure and HLA in healthy donors. Study observations and caveats: In a later analysis, compared with equally common non-associated chains, HLA-associated beta chains were more expanded.

Germline trimming cut 4 bases from V and 1 base from J; bases unmatched to any gene: 4. CDR3 length: 16 amino acids. CDR1 is MNHEY and CDR2 is SVGAGI in the germline V gene. The PCR contained 60 Vbeta and 13 Jbeta primers. Sequencing was performed with immunoSEQ multiplex PCR; in TCRdb, only in-frame clones are kept and a portion is missing. The sample lists about 180,000 clones; about four fifths were seen once. V is TRBV6-5 and J is TRBJ2-3, with 11 bases identical to TRBD2. Sequencing was carried out using PBMCs. The source of this sequence is a woman aged 25 to 45 in good health and CMV-seronegative. The CDR3 DNA follows: TGTGCCAGCAGTTCCCTAGCGGGGGGCCGCACAGATACGCAGTATTTT. Its protein is CASSSLAGGRTDTQYF.